The present T cell receptor (beta chain) was sequenced within a study of OX40 agonist ivuxolimab in advanced cancers. Study in general: Dose-escalation patients suffered from hepatocellular carcinoma, melanoma, renal cell or head and neck cancer.

No patient had autoimmune disease or received systemic immunosuppression. With regard to this clone: The antigen is undetermined.

Clones were sequenced by immunoSEQ multiplex PCR, and TCRdb holds only the in-frame ones, with some missing. Seen here are about 64,000 clones, roughly 80% observed once, and the top ten hold 5%. V was pared by 5 bases and J by 5 bases, with 10 bases between. The length of the CDR3 is 13 residues. The germline gives CDR1 MNHEY, CDR2 SVGAGI. General study points: Some patients without response likewise showed low normalized clonal expansion. Circulating CD4+ and CD8+ T cells showed clonal expansion by week 6 at 0.1 to 3.0 mg/kg.

The source is an adult with an advanced solid tumor such as melanoma, head and neck, liver or kidney cancer. The sample here was CD4+ or CD8+ T cells sorted from blood, taken in a trial of the OX40 agonist ivuxolimab. The chain is built from TRBV6-5 and TRBJ1-5; D is perhaps TRBD1 (6 bases). The chain's CDR3 is CASSNYRDQPQHF. The CDR3 coding sequence is TGTGCCAGCAGTAACTACAGGGATCAGCCCCAGCATTTT.